The 24 T cell receptor beta chains below were found in one sample sequenced in a study of radiation and T cells in renal cell carcinoma. As to time point: blood 4 weeks post-SBRT, at nephrectomy. Treatment of the sample: 15 Gy SBRT to primary tumor, nephrectomy 4 weeks later. Sequenced by immunoSEQ multiplex PCR; TCRdb stores in-frame clones only, minus some. Of 140,000 or so clones in the sample, less than 90% were seen once. This sample comprised blood, obtained from a patient whose treatment included radiotherapy and nephrectomy. Receptors originate from a woman aged 45-60 years with renal cell carcinoma.

The chain couples TRBV6-5 to TRBJ1-4; 10 bases map to TRBD1. Germline trimming cut 2 bases from V and 10 bases from J; bases unmatched to any gene: 4. Per germline, CDR1 MNHEY and CDR2 SVGAGI. The CDR3 totals 14 residues. CDR3 in amino acids: CASSYRGQGRKLFF. The DNA of the CDR3 is TGTGCCAGCAGTTACCGGGGACAGGGGAGAAAACTGTTTTTT.

The V gene is TRBV4-3, the J gene TRBJ2-3; D ambiguous. Deletions cut 2 bases from V and 6 bases from J, with 6 bases between. CDR1 and CDR2 (germline): LGHNA, YSLEER. CDR3 length: 12 residues. Written as DNA, the CDR3 is TGCGCCAGCAGCCAAAACCTGGATACGCAGTATTTT. Its protein product is CASSQNLDTQYF.

The chain combines TRBV5-1 with TRBJ2-4; 9 bases fit TRBD1. With V trimmed by 6 bases and J by 6 bases, 4 bases remained unmatched. Germline CDR1 reads SGHRS; CDR2 reads YFSETQ. This CDR3 has 13 amino acids. The chain's CDR3 is CASKGTGLNIQYF. Written as DNA, the CDR3 is TGCGCCAGCAAAGGGACAGGGCTAAACATTCAGTACTTC.

The chain combines TRBV2 with TRBJ1-3; no firm D call. CDR3 length: 14 residues. V was shortened by 9 bases and J by 4 bases, with 16 bases between the two germline ends. CDR1 is SNHLY and CDR2 is FYNNEI in the germline V gene. Here the CDR3 DNA reads TGTGCCAGTGCTTTAGGGTCAGTCGGAAACACCATATATTTT. This translates into CASALGSVGNTIYF.

The chain recombines TRBV19 with TRBJ2-1; 9 bases match TRBD1. V shed 6 bases, J shed 3 bases, and the junction held 6 bases outside the gene matches. CDR1 and CDR2 (germline): LNHDA, SQIVND (reference sequence). The CDR3 sequence is 15 residues long. CDR3 sequence (DNA): TGTGCCAGTAGCACCGGGACAGGGAACTACAATGAGCAGTTCTTC. The encoded protein is CASSTGTGNYNEQFF.

The gene calls are TRBV28 and TRBJ2-7, with TRBD1 identical over 7 bases. The length of the CDR3 is 16 residues. V lost 4 bases, J lost 3 bases, and 12 bases stayed unmatched. Germline CDR1 is MDHEN and CDR2 is SYDVKM. CDR3 sequence reads: CASSSPGTVYNYEQYF. DNA for the CDR3: TGTGCCAGCAGTTCCCCGGGGACAGTTTATAACTACGAGCAGTACTTC.

This sequence joins TRBV6-6 and TRBJ2-1, with 8 bases fitting TRBD1. The germline V gene encodes CDR1 MNHNY and CDR2 SVGAGI (reference sequence). V gave up 7 bases and J gave up 4 bases; unmatched junction bases: 6. This CDR3 comprises 14 residues. DNA of the CDR3: TGTGCCAGCAAATCAGGGGGCCATTACAATGAGCAGTTCTTC. It codes for CASKSGGHYNEQFF.

V and J are TRBV19 and TRBJ2-5; D uncertain. The V gene's germline CDR1 is LNHDA and CDR2 SQIVND (reference sequence). Trimming removed 7 bases at V and 2 bases at J, with 8 bases between. The CDR3 spans 12 residues. The chain's CDR3 is CASMGSQETQYF. CDR3 DNA: TGTGCCAGTATGGGCTCGCAAGAGACCCAGTACTTC.

This clone was counted between two and nine times. The J gene is TRBJ1-4, the V gene TRBV6-6, with TRBD1 identical over 7 bases. This CDR3 region has 13 residues. Trimming cost V 6 bases and J 8 bases; bases outside gene matches: 6. The germline CDR1 and CDR2 sequences are MNHNY and SVGAGI (reference sequence). The CDR3 coding sequence is TGTGCCAGCAGCGGGACAGTAAAGGAAAAACTGTTTTTT. As protein: CASSGTVKEKLFF.

This rearrangement joins TRBV6-1 to TRBJ2-3; a weak D match, TRBD2 (6 bases). Trimming shortened V by 3 bases and J by 2 bases, and 15 bases separated the two germline ends. Germline V gene data show CDR1 as MNHNS and CDR2 as SASEGT. The CDR3 spans 16 residues. In nucleotides, the CDR3 is TGTGCCAGCAGTGAGGGGAGGTGGTTGCACACAGATACGCAGTATTTT. The encoded protein is CASSEGRWLHTDTQYF.

The genes are TRBV7-9 and TRBJ2-7, with TRBD2 as a possible D gene (6 bases). The V and J ends lost 0 bases and 7 bases respectively, with 13 bases between them. The CDR3 covers 14 residues. The germline V gene has CDR1 SEHNR and CDR2 FQNEAQ (reference sequence). Here the CDR3 reads CASSLAHGSREQYF. The CDR3 DNA is TGTGCCAGCAGCTTAGCCCACGGGAGCAGAGAGCAGTACTTC.

The rearrangement uses TRBV6-4 and TRBJ2-3, with 9 nucleotides matching TRBD1. The germline CDR1 and CDR2 sequences are MRHNA and SNTAGT. The CDR3 extends over 19 amino acids. The ends lost 7 bases at V and 0 bases at J; junction bases unmatched: 17. CDR3 region: CASKSQGARQVTSTDTQYF. Written as DNA, the CDR3 is TGTGCCAGCAAGTCACAGGGGGCGCGACAAGTTACTAGCACAGATACGCAGTATTTT.

The chain is built from TRBV19 and TRBJ1-1; the match to TRBD1 covers 7 bases. The CDR3 consists of 18 residues. V lost 7 bases and J lost 1; bases outside the gene matches: 18. Per germline, CDR1 LNHDA and CDR2 SQIVND (reference sequence). The CDR3 region has the DNA TGTGCCAGTACCCACTTTAGGGCCAACAGGGGCGAGAACACTGAAGCTTTCTTT. This encodes CASTHFRANRGENTEAFF.

This chain links TRBV6-4 with TRBJ2-1; no reliable D call. Germline V gene sequence: CDR1 MRHNA, CDR2 SNTAGT. Trimming removed 4 bases at V and 5 bases at J, with 12 bases between. The CDR3 has 14 residues. The CDR3 sequence: CASSALAADNEQFF. The CDR3 coding sequence is TGTGCCAGCAGTGCCCTCGCTGCAGACAATGAGCAGTTCTTC.

The rearrangement links TRBV30 to TRBJ2-5; TRBD2 agrees at 9 bases. J gave up 13 bases and V 3 bases, and 9 bases lay outside the gene matches. CDR1 GTSNPN and CDR2 SVGIG come from the germline V gene (reference sequence). The CDR3 contains 12 residues. The CDR3 reads CAWRNSGGAGYF. In nucleotides, the CDR3 is TGTGCCTGGAGAAATAGCGGGGGCGCCGGGTACTTC.

The V call is TRBV6-6, the J call TRBJ2-6, with D unresolved. Germline loops: CDR1 MNHNY, CDR2 SVGAGI (reference sequence). The CDR3 is 16 residues long. Deletions cut 6 bases from V and 0 bases from J, with 12 bases between. The CDR3 bases are TGTGCCAGCAGCCCCGGGTCAAGCTCTGGGGCCAACGTCCTGACTTTC. Its protein product is CASSPGSSSGANVLTF.

CDR3 sequence: CASSLSPEGAYEQYF. The CDR3 DNA sequence: TGCGCCAGCAGCTTATCTCCCGAAGGAGCCTACGAGCAGTACTTC. The genes are TRBV5-1 and TRBJ2-7; the D is unclear. V was clipped by 2 bases and J by 2 bases, with 14 bases between them. This CDR3 spans 15 amino acids. Germline V gene sequence: CDR1 SGHRS, CDR2 YFSETQ.

The V gene is TRBV7-3, the J gene TRBJ2-3; D is possibly TRBD1 (5 bases). This CDR3 has 14 residues. Trimming stripped 7 bases from V and 6 bases from J, with 17 bases between. CDR1 is SGHTA, CDR2 FQGTGA, per germline. Written as DNA, the CDR3 is TGTGCCAGCAAAAGTTTAGGGGCCGGGGATACGCAGTATTTT. Amino acids: CASKSLGAGDTQYF. The complete variable domain, with remaining parts taken from reference TRBV7-3 and TRBJ2-3, reads GAGVSQTPSNKVTEKGKYVELRCDPISGHTALYWYRQSLGQGPEFLIYFQGTGAADDSGLPNDRFFAVRPEGSVSTLKIQRTERGDSAVYLCASKSLGAGDTQYFGPGTRLTVL.

This rearrangement joins TRBV7-9 to TRBJ2-7; D possibly corresponds to TRBD2 (5 bases). This CDR3 contains 14 residues. The germline V and J ends were trimmed by 4 bases and 3 bases, with 13 bases remaining between them. CDR1 and CDR2 (germline): SEHNR, FQNEAQ (reference sequence). The CDR3 DNA reads as TGTGCCAGCAGCTCCGCCGGGATCCTCTACGAGCAGTACTTC. The encoded protein is CASSSAGILYEQYF.

The rearrangement joins TRBV10-2 to TRBJ2-2; D is uncertain. This CDR3 spans 16 amino acids. Germline V gives CDR1 WSHSY, CDR2 SAAADI. Deletions cut 2 bases from V and 0 bases from J, with 10 bases between. Written as DNA, the CDR3 is TGCGCCAGCAGTGAGATCCCCAGAACGAACACCGGGGAGCTGTTTTTT. This sequence encodes CASSEIPRTNTGELFF.

The CDR3 sequence: CASSLGVFVYGYTF. CDR3 bases: TGTGCCAGCAGTTTGGGGGTATTCGTCTATGGCTACACCTTC. The rearrangement links TRBV28 to TRBJ1-2; D may be TRBD1 (5 bases). Germline values: CDR1 MDHEN, CDR2 SYDVKM. The CDR3 runs to 14 residues. Trimming stripped 3 bases from V and 4 bases from J, with 12 bases between.

The rearrangement links TRBV28 to TRBJ2-4, with no clear D. Germline lookup yields CDR1 MDHEN and CDR2 SYDVKM. V was clipped by 4 bases and J by 1 base, with 14 bases between them. CDR3 length: 16 residues. The CDR3 bases are TGTGCCAGCAGTTCCCATCGGGCCGGGGCCAAAAACATTCAGTACTTC. Encoded protein: CASSSHRAGAKNIQYF.

This clone appeared a single time. V and J are TRBV6-1 and TRBJ2-6; no reliable D call. The CDR3 totals 13 residues. The V gene lost 6 bases and the J gene lost 4 bases, with 7 bases spanning the gap. CDR1 is MNHNS, CDR2 SASEGT, per germline. CDR3 amino acids: CASRVSGANVLTF. The CDR3 DNA reads TGTGCCAGCAGGGTCTCGGGGGCCAACGTCCTGACTTTC.

The rearrangement links TRBV6-6 to TRBJ1-4, with a possible D match to TRBD1 (6 bases). Germline loops: CDR1 MNHNY, CDR2 SVGAGI (reference sequence). The CDR3 is made up of 15 amino acids. V was pared by 7 bases and J by 3 bases, with 15 bases between. The CDR3 is CASTRGTGPNEKLFF. CDR3 nucleotide sequence: TGTGCCAGCACCCGTGGCACAGGGCCTAATGAAAAACTGTTTTTT.